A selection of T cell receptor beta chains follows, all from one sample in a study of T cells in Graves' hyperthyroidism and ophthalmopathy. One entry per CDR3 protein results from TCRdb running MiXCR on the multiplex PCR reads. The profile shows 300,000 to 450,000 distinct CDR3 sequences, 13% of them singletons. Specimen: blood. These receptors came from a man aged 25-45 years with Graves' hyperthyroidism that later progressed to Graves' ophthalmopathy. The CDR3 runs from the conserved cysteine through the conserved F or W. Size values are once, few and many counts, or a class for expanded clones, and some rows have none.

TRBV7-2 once CASSLIAGGGYQETQYF
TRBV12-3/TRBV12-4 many CASSLSADPGQPQHF
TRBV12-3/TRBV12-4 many CASSWGGGQANQPQHF
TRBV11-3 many CASSNSNTEAFF
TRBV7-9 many CASSLDTGFTGLSYEQYF
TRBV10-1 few CASSDETGGTGELFF
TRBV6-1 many CASSENRGRYTEAFF
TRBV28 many CASSAKGASQPQHF
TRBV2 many CASRNRPTGGYEQYF
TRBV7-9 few CASSPGASLHEQFF
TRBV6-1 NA CASSQTGTGTYGYTF
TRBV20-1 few CSAVDSTTTRQPQHF
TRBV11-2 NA CASRTDRHGAETQYF
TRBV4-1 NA CASSQGGMPYNEQFF
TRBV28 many CASRPLGGPRQPQHF
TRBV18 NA CASSPGTVETQYF
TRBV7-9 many CASSLGQTIYNEQFF
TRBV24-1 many CATSRRWAHNEQFF
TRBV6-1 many CASGHLSTNEKLFF
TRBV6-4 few CASSESGDLGYGYTF
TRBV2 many CASSGTAKETQYF
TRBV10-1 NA CASSDSQGREQYF
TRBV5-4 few CASSLALKPYEQYF
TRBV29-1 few CSVEMDRGISYEQYF
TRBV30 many CAWSVSYDQPQHF
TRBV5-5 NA CASSWIRGSDEQYF
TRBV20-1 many CSASIPGQGSYEQYF
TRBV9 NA CASSVGDGPYNEQFF
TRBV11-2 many CASSLYVQRGGFGYEQYF
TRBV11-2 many CASSLVRGRGNEQFF
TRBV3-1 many CASSQQRAYGYTF
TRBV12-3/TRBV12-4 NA CASSLAGTGGSDTQYF
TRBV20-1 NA CSASGGTSGGGVETQYF
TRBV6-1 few CASSDLYEQYF
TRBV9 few CASSVGERGSYNEQFF
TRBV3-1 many CASSHSGGDQPQHF
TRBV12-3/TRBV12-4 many CASRGETNEKLFF
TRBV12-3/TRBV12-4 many CASSPSRGTGSSYEQYF
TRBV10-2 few CASSGLPTAGIYGYTF
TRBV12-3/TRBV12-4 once CASRVGTAQETQYF
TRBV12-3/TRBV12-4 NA CASSSSRYNEQFF
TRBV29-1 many CSVGGTASSGNTIYF
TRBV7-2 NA CASSQDPLRRGVRYF
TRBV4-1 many CASSQDGDQPQHF
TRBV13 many CASSLHGAKNIQYF
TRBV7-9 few CASSLAAGGPQETQYF
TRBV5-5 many CASRPGFVSPYEQYF
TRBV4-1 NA CASSQVRGVSYNEQFF
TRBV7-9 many CAGSLTTNYGYTF
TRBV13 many CASSRAGGYYGYTF
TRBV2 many CASNPLADPTDTQYF
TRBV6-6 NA CASSYTRAYNEQFF
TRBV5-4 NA CASSRWTGVVADTQYF
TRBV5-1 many CASSTNRAGGTEAFF
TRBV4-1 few CASSQEIWGTGVGYTF
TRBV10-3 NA CAISVGENSPLHF